Listed here are 9 T cell receptor beta chains from one sample, sequenced in a study of T and B cells in COVID-19 patients. TRB rearrangements were amplified by multiplex PCR with BIOMED2 TRB-A/B primers. TCRdb reprocessed the multiplex PCR reads with MiXCR, giving one entry per CDR3 protein. The sample shows 20,000 to 25,000 distinct CDR3 sequences, 25% to 30% of them seen only once. Each TRB amplification used roughly 230-550 ng of genomic DNA from blood. Input material: blood. The receptors come from a human donor who had recovered from COVID-19.

Concerning this clonotype: A much larger clone is a single base away; this may be a read error. The rearrangement joins TRBV19 to TRBJ2-2; D is perhaps TRBD2 (7 bases). There are 16 residues in the CDR3. V was shortened by 7 bases and J by 5 bases, with 20 bases between the two germline ends. In germline, CDR1 is LNHDA, CDR2 SQIVND (reference sequence). The CDR3 here is CASKLARGRWTGELFF. The CDR3 nucleotides are TGTGCCAGTAAACTAGCGCGGGGGCGATGGACCGGGGAGCTGTTTTTT.

The chain combines TRBV6-2 or TRBV6-3 with TRBJ2-7, with a weak D call TRBD1 (5 bases). The V gene lost 2 bases and the J gene lost 2 bases, with 19 bases spanning the gap. In germline, CDR1 is MNHEY, CDR2 SVGEGT. This CDR3 comprises 17 residues. CDR3 amino acids: CASSYARTRALAYEQYF. The DNA of the CDR3 is TGTGCCAGCAGTTACGCTAGGACACGGGCCCTCGCCTACGAGCAGTACTTC.

This sequence joins TRBV6-4 and TRBJ2-1; D is perhaps TRBD2 (7 bases). Trimming pared 6 bases from V and 4 bases from J, leaving 10 bases between. Germline V gives CDR1 MRHNA, CDR2 SNTAGT. The CDR3 runs 13 residues. In DNA, the CDR3 is TGTGCCAGCAGAGGGGGGGGGTACAATGAGCAGTTCTTC. Amino acid sequence: CASRGGGYNEQFF.

This clonotype was observed a few times. This chain connects TRBV5-1 to TRBJ2-1; D gene uncertain. The V gene's germline CDR1 is SGHRS and CDR2 YFSETQ. With 1 base removed from V and 8 bases from J, the gap between germline ends came to 13 bases. The CDR3 has 14 residues. CDR3 loop: CASSLSTEGYEQFF. The CDR3 nucleotides are TGCGCCAGCAGCTTGAGTACTGAAGGCTATGAGCAGTTCTTC.

In nucleotides, the CDR3 is TGTGCCAGCAGCCCCCTGACAGGGAACGACGGCTACACCTTC. Protein product: CASSPLTGNDGYTF. The V gene is TRBV7-9, the J gene TRBJ1-2; 7 bases line up with TRBD1. CDR1 and CDR2 (germline): SEHNR, FQNEAQ (reference sequence). The CDR3 has 14 amino acids. Trimming at V came to 5 bases and at J to 8 bases, leaving 11 bases not matched to a gene. Full variable domain (outside the CDR3, taken from reference TRBV7-9 and TRBJ1-2): DTGVSQNPRHKITKRGQNVTFRCDPISEHNRLYWYRQTLGQGPEFLTYFQNEAQLEKSRLLSDRFSAERPKGSFSTLEIQRTEQGDSAMYLCASSPLTGNDGYTFGSGTRLTVV.

This clonotype counts as medium-sized. The chain uses TRBV10-3 and TRBJ1-4; the D gene is possibly TRBD1 (6 bases). This CDR3 region has 14 residues. The germline CDR1 and CDR2 sequences are ENHRY and SYGVKD. Between the trimmed V and J ends, which lost 6 bases and 8 bases, there was a span of 16 bases. The CDR3 protein is CAISPGQGHEKLFF. The CDR3 region has the DNA TGTGCCATCAGCCCGGGACAAGGGCACGAAAAACTGTTTTTT.

This clonotype is medium-sized (0.01 to 0.1%). This chain uses TRBV19 with TRBJ2-5; D gene ambiguous. The CDR3 spans 13 residues. Trimming pared 3 bases from V and 0 bases from J, leaving 5 bases between. Germline V gene lookup returns CDR1 LNHDA and CDR2 SQIVND (reference sequence). This CDR3 reads CASSIVYQETQYF. The CDR3 nucleotides are TGTGCCAGTAGTATTGTCTACCAAGAGACCCAGTACTTC.

This clonotype was detected only a few times. The chain combines TRBV6-2 or TRBV6-3 with TRBJ2-3; D remains unclear. Trimming stripped 0 bases from V and 0 bases from J, with 7 bases between. CDR1 is MNHEY and CDR2 is SVGEGT in the germline V gene. This CDR3 is built from 15 residues. The CDR3 region is CASSYSELSTDTQYF. The DNA for the CDR3 is TGTGCCAGCAGTTACTCAGAACTTAGCACAGATACGCAGTATTTT.

The chain carries TRBV10-3 and TRBJ2-3; 7 bases fit TRBD2. CDR3 length: 12 amino acids. V was clipped by 8 bases and J by 12 bases; unmatched bases: 11. Germline CDR1 reads ENHRY; CDR2 reads SYGVKD. The CDR3 sequence: CAIGGGSAHQYF. The CDR3 bases are TGTGCCATCGGGGGGGGGAGCGCCCACCAGTATTTT.